This is a list of T cell receptor beta chains from one sample in a study of blood T cell repertoires in COVID-19. Libraries were prepared by immunoSEQ multiplex PCR; TCRdb keeps only in-frame clonotypes and omits some of them. The sample shows 200,000 to 250,000 clones, about 89% of them seen only once. Sequenced: peripheral blood. The receptors originated from a woman in her thirties or forties with acute or convalescent COVID-19. The CDR3 runs from the conserved cysteine through the conserved F or W. D genes are given only for firm matches. Expanded clones get a size class; other rows say once, few or many, or leave the size out.

DNA | CDR3 | size | D | J | V
TGTGCCAGTAGAGAAACAGGGGGCGATAACTATGGCTACACCTTC | CASRETGGDNYGYTF | - | TRBD1 | TRBJ1-2 | TRBV19
TGTGCCAGCAGTTTCCACCGACAGGCCACTGAAGCTTTCTTT | CASSFHRQATEAFF | once | - | TRBJ1-1 | TRBV28
TGTGCCAGCAGTTCCCAGGGTTTAACCTATAATTCACCCCTCCACTTT | CASSSQGLTYNSPLHF | - | - | TRBJ1-6 | TRBV27
TGTGCCAGCAGCTTTTCTCTAGCGGGGACGGGGACCGGGGAGCTGTTTTTT | CASSFSLAGTGTGELFF | - | TRBD2 | TRBJ2-2 | TRBV7-2
TGCAGCGTTGGAGGGGGCAGGGGCTATGGCTACACCTTC | CSVGGGRGYGYTF | - | TRBD1 | TRBJ1-2 | TRBV29-1
TGTGCCAGCAGCCGAACTGGACAGGGAGGCCAAGAGACCCAGTACTTC | CASSRTGQGGQETQYF | - | TRBD1 | TRBJ2-5 | TRBV4-2
TGTGCCACCAGCAGGGCTAGCAGTGAAGAGACCCAGTACTTC | CATSRASSEETQYF | - | - | TRBJ2-5 | TRBV15
TGTGCCAGCAGCTTAGGATCCGGTGAAGCTTTCTTT | CASSLGSGEAFF | - | - | TRBJ1-1 | TRBV11-2
TGTGCCAGCAGCTCCGGGGATGGCTACACCTTC | CASSSGDGYTF | - | - | TRBJ1-2 | TRBV5-5
TGTGCCAGCAGCCATGAATGGAGGGAGCCCGGCTACACCTTC | CASSHEWREPGYTF | - | - | TRBJ1-2 | TRBV7-9
TGTGCCAGCCTCAAGGGGCTCATGAACACTGAAGCTTTCTTT | CASLKGLMNTEAFF | - | - | TRBJ1-1 | TRBV2
TGTGCCAGCAGCTTAGGAGAAAGGGGCGGGGAGCTGTTTTTT | CASSLGERGGELFF | - | - | TRBJ2-2 | TRBV11-3
TGTGCCAGCAGCTTAAGTAGGAACACTGAAGCTTTCTTT | CASSLSRNTEAFF | - | - | TRBJ1-1 | TRBV7-3
TGTGCCAGCAGTGCAGGGGCGGGTCAGCCCCAGCATTTT | CASSAGAGQPQHF | - | - | TRBJ1-5 | TRBV19
TGTGCCAGCTCACCAAAACAGGGGGCTGGCACTGAAGCTTTCTTT | CASSPKQGAGTEAFF | - | TRBD1 | TRBJ1-1 | TRBV18
TGTGCCAGTAGTCCCCCCGGTAACTATGGCTACACCTTC | CASSPPGNYGYTF | - | - | TRBJ1-2 | TRBV19
TGTGCCAGCAGCGCGAACTCCGGGACAGGTGGGAACACTGAAGCTTTCTTT | CASSANSGTGGNTEAFF | - | TRBD1 | TRBJ1-1 | TRBV9
TGTGCCAGCAGTGACGGACAGGGCATCACTGAAGCTTTCTTT | CASSDGQGITEAFF | - | TRBD1 | TRBJ1-1 | TRBV25-1
TGTGCCTGGAGTTCAGGGACAGCAGGAAACACCATATATTTT | CAWSSGTAGNTIYF | once | TRBD1 | TRBJ1-3 | TRBV30
TGTGCCAGCAGCGTGAGAGCTACTAACTATGGCTACACCTTC | CASSVRATNYGYTF | - | - | TRBJ1-2 | TRBV9
TGCAGTGTCAAGGTGGGGGCCGGCTACACCTTC | CSVKVGAGYTF | - | - | TRBJ1-2 | TRBV20-1
TGTGCCAGCAGCTTAGGGTGGAGACTTTATAATTCACCCCTCCACTTT | CASSLGWRLYNSPLHF | - | - | TRBJ1-6 | TRBV7-8
TGTGCCAGCAGTTACCGGGACAGGGGGGACACCATATATTTT | CASSYRDRGDTIYF | - | TRBD1 | TRBJ1-3 | TRBV6-6
TGTGCCAGCAGCCCCGACAGGGATTCACCCCTCCACTTT | CASSPDRDSPLHF | - | TRBD1 | TRBJ1-6 | TRBV7-3
TGTGCCAGTAGTATAGTAGGAGGCTATAGCAATCAGCCCCAGCATTTT | CASSIVGGYSNQPQHF | - | - | TRBJ1-5 | TRBV19
TGTGCCAGTGTTACGGGACAGAACGATGGCTACACCTTC | CASVTGQNDGYTF | - | TRBD1 | TRBJ1-2 | TRBV19
TGTGCCACCCAACCCCTGAGCCCGACAGGAGCACTCTATGGCTACACCTTC | CATQPLSPTGALYGYTF | - | - | TRBJ1-2 | TRBV10-3
TGTGCCAGCAGTAGGACAGGGCTTTCCTACAATGAGCAGTTCTTC | CASSRTGLSYNEQFF | - | TRBD1 | TRBJ2-1 | TRBV6-5
TGTGCCAGCAACCGGGACAGAACTTACTCTGGAAACACCATATATTTT | CASNRDRTYSGNTIYF | - | TRBD1 | TRBJ1-3 | TRBV2
TGTGCCGCCAGGGAGGACAATCAGCCCCAGCATTTT | CAAREDNQPQHF | few | - | TRBJ1-5 | TRBV6-5
TGCGCCAGCAGCTTAGGAGGGAATCGACAAGATACGCAGTATTTT | CASSLGGNRQDTQYF | - | - | TRBJ2-3 | TRBV5-1
TGTGCCAGCAGTGAAGCGCGGGGTGGCTACACCTTC | CASSEARGGYTF | - | - | TRBJ1-2 | TRBV6-1
TGTGCCAGCAGCCCCGGTCCGGGCGGGGAGCTGTTTTTT | CASSPGPGGELFF | - | - | TRBJ2-2 | TRBV14
TGTGCCAGCAGTGACAGGGGGGATGAAAAACTGTTTTTT | CASSDRGDEKLFF | - | TRBD1 | TRBJ1-4 | TRBV6-6
TGTGCCAGCATACCACCTGAGGAGACCGGGGAGCTGTTTTTT | CASIPPEETGELFF | many | - | TRBJ2-2 | TRBV25-1
TGTGCCAGCAGATTCAGGGCCGGGGAGCTGTTTTTT | CASRFRAGELFF | - | - | TRBJ2-2 | TRBV6-5
TGTGCCAGCAGTGACTCGCGGGGGGGCTATGAGCAGTTCTTC | CASSDSRGGYEQFF | - | TRBD2 | TRBJ2-1 | TRBV6-4
TGTGCCAGCAGCTTGCTCGGGGACAGGGTATCCGAGACCCAGTACTTC | CASSLLGDRVSETQYF | - | TRBD1 | TRBJ2-5 | TRBV5-6
TGTGCCAGCAGCTACCCCGCCTCGGTAACCTACCGGGCCAACGTCCTGACTTTC | CASSYPASVTYRANVLTF | - | - | TRBJ2-6 | TRBV5-5
TGTGCCAGCAGCCCAAGGACAGATAGCAATCAGCCCCAGCATTTT | CASSPRTDSNQPQHF | - | - | TRBJ1-5 | TRBV3-1/TRBV3-2
TGTGCCAGCAGCTTAGACAGGAACACTGAAGCTTTCTTT | CASSLDRNTEAFF | - | - | TRBJ1-1 | TRBV7-3
TGTGCCATCAGTGACGGGGGGACCGATACGCAGTATTTT | CAISDGGTDTQYF | - | TRBD2 | TRBJ2-3 | TRBV10-3
TGTGCCAGCAGCCAAGCGGGACAGGGAGGCGGCGAAGCTTTCTTT | CASSQAGQGGGEAFF | - | TRBD1 | TRBJ1-1 | TRBV4-2
TGTGCCTGGAGGGGATCAGGGGTAAATCAGCCCCAGCATTTT | CAWRGSGVNQPQHF | - | - | TRBJ1-5 | TRBV30
TGCGCCAGCAGCCAATTAAGACAGGGGAACACCGGGGAGCTGTTTTTT | CASSQLRQGNTGELFF | - | TRBD1 | TRBJ2-2 | TRBV4-1
TGTGCCAGCATTCTGGGACTAGCGCAAGAGACCCAGTACTTC | CASILGLAQETQYF | - | TRBD2 | TRBJ2-5 | TRBV28
TGTGCCAGCAGCCTCCCGGAGACTGAAGCTTTCTTT | CASSLPETEAFF | - | - | TRBJ1-1 | TRBV13
TGTGCCAGCAGTGATCCCACAATCAATGAGCAGTTCTTC | CASSDPTINEQFF | - | - | TRBJ2-1 | TRBV2
TGTGCCAGTAGTATAGGGGGAGCTAACACTGAAGCTTTCTTT | CASSIGGANTEAFF | - | - | TRBJ1-1 | TRBV19
TGTGCCAGCAGTGAAGTTTCGGGACAGGGGATGAACACCGGGGAGCTGTTTTTT | CASSEVSGQGMNTGELFF | - | TRBD1 | TRBJ2-2 | TRBV2
TGTGCCAGCAGCATGGGACAGAGCAATCAGCCCCAGCATTTT | CASSMGQSNQPQHF | - | TRBD1 | TRBJ1-5 | TRBV7-9
TGTGCCAGCAGTGCCTCTTTTTCGGGACTAGTGAGTAATGAGCAGTTCTTC | CASSASFSGLVSNEQFF | - | TRBD2 | TRBJ2-1 | TRBV27
TGTGCCATCAGGCGGACTTGGGGTGGAGAGACCCAGTACTTC | CAIRRTWGGETQYF | - | - | TRBJ2-5 | TRBV10-3